These 28 T cell receptor beta chains share one sample of origin, sequenced in a study of blood T cell repertoires in COVID-19. Here immunoSEQ multiplex PCR was the method, and the copy in TCRdb shows in-frame clones only, minus some. The sample yields 15,000 to 20,000 clones, 77% seen once. The material sequenced was peripheral blood. Receptors were obtained from a man between 70 and 80 years old with COVID-19, enrolled during active disease.

The gene calls are TRBV10-3 and TRBJ2-1; D is undetermined. The V gene's germline CDR1 is ENHRY and CDR2 SYGVKD. Trimming pared 4 bases from V and 7 bases from J, leaving 5 bases between. This CDR3 is 11 amino acids long. The CDR3 DNA follows: TGTGCCATCAGTGTCGGGAATGAGCAGTTCTTC. This encodes CAISVGNEQFF.

The J gene is TRBJ1-5, the V gene TRBV30; a weak D match, TRBD1 (5 bases). Germline CDR1 GTSNPN, CDR2 SVGIG (reference sequence). This CDR3 region has 14 residues. V lost 2 bases and J lost 0, with 8 bases in between. This CDR3 is CAWSQGNSNQPQHF. CDR3 DNA: TGTGCCTGGAGTCAGGGTAATAGCAATCAGCCCCAGCATTTT.

This chain connects TRBV5-1 to TRBJ1-1; D unresolved. The V end lost 4 bases, the J end lost 6 bases, and 10 bases lay between the germline ends. Germline CDR1 SGHRS, CDR2 YFSETQ. This CDR3 is built from 12 residues. CDR3 residues: CASSQAEAEAFF. CDR3 coding DNA: TGCGCCAGCAGCCAAGCTGAGGCTGAAGCTTTCTTT.

The V call is TRBV2, the J call TRBJ2-7; a possible D gene is TRBD2 (7 bases). The CDR3 is 13 residues long. V was trimmed by 3 bases and J by 7 bases, leaving 13 bases between them. The germline CDR1 and CDR2 sequences are SNHLY and FYNNEI. DNA of the CDR3: TGTGCCAGCAGTGAGCGGGGGCCGGGAGAGCAGTACTTC. The encoded protein is CASSERGPGEQYF.

This chain links TRBV7-2 with TRBJ1-2, with 7 positions matching TRBD1. After removal of 5 bases from V and 4 bases from J, the junction contained 7 bases not matched to a gene. The CDR3 runs 14 residues. Germline values: CDR1 SGHTA, CDR2 FQGNSA. For the CDR3, the DNA is TGTGCCAGCAGCCCAAGGACAGGAATCTATGGCTACACCTTC. Translating it yields CASSPRTGIYGYTF.

The chain carries TRBV28 and TRBJ1-6, with D unclear. The germline gives CDR1 MDHEN, CDR2 SYDVKM. Trimming pared 2 bases from V and 9 bases from J, leaving 17 bases between. The CDR3 totals 16 residues. The CDR3 nucleotides are TGTGCCAGCAGTTTACCCCGAGACGCGGTAGGTTCACCCCTCCACTTT. The encoded protein is CASSLPRDAVGSPLHF.

This chain connects TRBV4-1 to TRBJ1-5; no firm D call. The V end lost 1 base, the J end lost 5 bases, and 3 bases lay between the germline ends. Germline V gene lookup returns CDR1 MGHRA and CDR2 YSYEKL. There are 12 residues in the CDR3. CDR3 nucleotides: TGCGCCAGCAGCCAAGCAGATCAGCCCCAGCATTTT. Its protein product is CASSQADQPQHF.

Worth noting for this clone: The DNA is left out, because the CDR3 cannot be placed on it with certainty; the CDR3 is given as TCRdb lists it. The chain has TRBV6-5 and TRBJ2-7; TRBD2 is taken as the D call from the table, unchecked against the DNA. The germline CDR1 and CDR2 sequences are MNHEY and SVGAGI. The CDR3 length is 13 residues, termini included. CDR3 region: CASILADSYEQYF.

The gene calls are TRBV6-1 and TRBJ2-7; 7 positions agree with TRBD1. The length of the CDR3 is 15 residues. V shed 0 bases, J shed 6 bases, and the junction held 8 bases outside the gene matches. Germline V gives CDR1 MNHNS, CDR2 SASEGT. The CDR3 spells CASSEAWAQGFEQYF. CDR3 coding DNA: TGTGCCAGCAGTGAAGCGTGGGCACAGGGGTTCGAGCAGTACTTC.

This chain connects TRBV19 to TRBJ2-7, with a weak D call TRBD2 (6 bases). Germline assignment: CDR1 LNHDA and CDR2 SQIVND (reference sequence). Trimming stripped 7 bases from V and 0 bases from J, with 19 bases between. This CDR3 spans 16 amino acids. The chain's CDR3 is CASTPGGASFSYEQYF. The CDR3 DNA sequence: TGTGCCAGTACCCCAGGCGGGGCCTCTTTCTCCTACGAGCAGTACTTC.

The chain carries TRBV5-1 and TRBJ2-2; 7 bases line up with TRBD1. The V gene end was trimmed by 3 bases and the J gene end by 7 bases; junction bases not matched to a gene: 12. The CDR3 spans 16 residues. The germline CDR1 and CDR2 sequences are SGHRS and YFSETQ. DNA of the CDR3: TGCGCCAGCAGCTCAGCTACAGGGGCCTCACGCGGGGAGCTGTTTTTT. Protein sequence: CASSSATGASRGELFF.

The chain uses TRBV5-4 and TRBJ1-1; D perhaps matches TRBD1 (6 bases). V was pared by 4 bases and J by 0 bases, with 13 bases between. The CDR3 contains 15 residues. From germline, CDR1 is SGHNT and CDR2 YYREEE (reference sequence). The CDR3 region has the DNA TGTGCCAGCAGCCCTAGAGGACAGCTGAACACTGAAGCTTTCTTT. It specifies CASSPRGQLNTEAFF.

The J gene is TRBJ1-2, the V gene TRBV19, with TRBD1 matching 10 bases. Looked up from germline, CDR1 is LNHDA and CDR2 is SQIVND (reference sequence). With V trimmed by 6 bases and J by 4 bases, 2 bases remained unmatched. This CDR3 is built from 13 residues. The CDR3 region has the DNA TGTGCCAGTAGAGGGGACAGGGGCTATGGCTACACCTTC. Amino acids: CASRGDRGYGYTF.

The rearrangement uses TRBV3-1 (or the pseudogene TRBV3-2) and TRBJ1-2; no firm D call. The CDR3 length is 15 residues. Germline V gene sequence: CDR1 LGHDT, CDR2 YNNKEL (reference sequence). The germline V and J ends were trimmed by 0 bases and 4 bases, with 12 bases remaining between them. In DNA, the CDR3 is TGTGCCAGCAGCCAAGATAATCAAGACTTCTATGGCTACACCTTC. Translation: CASSQDNQDFYGYTF.

This clone turned up a few times. The CDR3 is CASIPQDGGSYSNQPQHF. In nucleotides, the CDR3 is TGTGCCAGTATTCCCCAGGACGGAGGTTCTTATAGCAATCAGCCCCAGCATTTT. The rearrangement joins TRBV19 to TRBJ1-5; D is unresolved. Per the germline V gene, CDR1 is LNHDA and CDR2 is SQIVND (reference sequence). The CDR3 consists of 18 residues. Between the trimmed V and J ends, which lost 7 bases and 0 bases, there was a span of 22 bases.

This clone showed up just a few times. V and J are TRBV6-4 and TRBJ2-1; 7 positions agree with TRBD2. Trimming cost V 2 bases and J 4 bases; bases outside gene matches: 8. This CDR3 has 16 residues. Germline CDR1 and CDR2: MRHNA and SNTAGT. CDR3 region: CASSDSWTSRYNEQFF. The CDR3 DNA sequence: TGTGCCAGCAGTGACAGTTGGACTAGTCGGTACAATGAGCAGTTCTTC.

The gene calls are TRBV5-1 and TRBJ1-2; 7 nucleotides match TRBD1. CDR1 is SGHRS, CDR2 YFSETQ, per germline. The length of the CDR3 is 14 residues. With 0 bases clipped from V and 8 bases from J, the junction kept 7 bases outside the gene matches. The CDR3 coding sequence is TGCGCCAGCAGCTTGGGGGACAGTAATAGCGGCTACACCTTC. This encodes CASSLGDSNSGYTF.

This chain uses TRBV3-1 (or the pseudogene TRBV3-2) with TRBJ1-1, with D unclear. Germline loops: CDR1 LGHDT, CDR2 YNNKEL (reference sequence). Trimming removed 1 base from V and 5 bases from J, with 2 bases in between. The CDR3 sequence is 11 residues long. The CDR3 coding sequence is TGTGCCAGCAGCCAAGTAACTGAAGCTTTCTTT. It translates to CASSQVTEAFF.

The chain uses TRBV3-1 (or the pseudogene TRBV3-2) and TRBJ2-3; TRBD2 aligns across 10 bases. Germline assignment: CDR1 LGHDT and CDR2 YNNKEL (reference sequence). This CDR3 contains 15 residues. V trimming: 3 bases; J trimming: 1 base; junction bases outside the gene matches: 1. The CDR3 protein is CASSHLAGGTDTQYF. CDR3 coding DNA: TGTGCCAGCAGCCATCTAGCGGGGGGCACAGATACGCAGTATTTT.

This clone has just one count. V usage is TRBV5-4 and J usage is TRBJ2-1; a weak D match, TRBD1 (6 bases). Trimming took 3 bases from V and 1 from J, leaving 8 bases between them. CDR1 and CDR2 from the germline V gene are SGHNT and YYREEE (reference sequence). This CDR3 has 14 residues. CDR3 in DNA: TGTGCCAGCAGCTACGGACAGTCCTACAATGAGCAGTTCTTC. Its protein product is CASSYGQSYNEQFF.

The chain employs TRBV7-8 and TRBJ1-5; D is perhaps TRBD1 (6 bases). The CDR3 is 16 residues long. Germline CDR1 and CDR2: SGHVS and FQNEAQ. Trimming pared 4 bases from V and 0 bases from J, leaving 13 bases between. The CDR3 nucleotides read TGTGCCAGCAGCTCACGGACAGTCATTAGCAATCAGCCCCAGCATTTT. This sequence encodes CASSSRTVISNQPQHF. Supplemented by reference TRBV7-8 and TRBJ1-5, the full variable domain reads GAGVSQSPRYKVAKRGQDVALRCDPISGHVSLFWYQQALGQGPEFLTYFQNEAQLDKSGLPSDRFFAERPEGSVSTLKIQRTQQEDSAVYLCASSSRTVISNQPQHFGDGTRLSIL.

The chain carries TRBV30 and TRBJ2-7, with 9 positions matching TRBD1. V gave up 0 bases and J gave up 4 bases; unmatched junction bases: 7. The CDR3 sequence is 15 residues long. Per the germline V gene, CDR1 is GTSNPN and CDR2 is SVGIG (reference sequence). CDR3 sequence (DNA): TGTGCCTGGAGTGTGGGGGACAGGGAAATTTACGAGCAGTACTTC. The encoded protein is CAWSVGDREIYEQYF.

The chain joins TRBV7-3 to TRBJ1-2, with 7 bases aligning to TRBD1. CDR1 and CDR2 from the germline V gene are SGHTA and FQGTGA. V dropped 3 bases and J dropped 6; count of bases not matched to a gene: 7. CDR3 length equals 14 residues. The CDR3, as DNA: TGTGCCAGCAGCTTCGGACGCAGGGGGGATGGCTACACCTTC. This sequence encodes CASSFGRRGDGYTF.

The rearrangement joins TRBV7-2 to TRBJ1-1; no definite D call. There are 14 residues in the CDR3. V lost 0 bases, J lost 0 bases, and 5 bases lay in between. The germline V gene encodes CDR1 SGHTA and CDR2 FQGNSA. This CDR3 reads CASSLAQMNTEAFF. In DNA form, the CDR3 reads TGTGCCAGCAGCTTAGCACAGATGAACACTGAAGCTTTCTTT. The full variable domain, with the rest looked up from reference TRBV7-2 and TRBJ1-1, is GAGVSQSPSNKVTEKGKDVELRCDPISGHTALYWYRQSLGQGLEFLIYFQGNSAPDKSGLPSDRFSAERTGGSVSTLTIQRTQQEDSAVYLCASSLAQMNTEAFFGQGTRLTVV.

The chain joins TRBV12-3 or TRBV12-4 to TRBJ2-2, with a weak D call TRBD1 (6 bases). The CDR3 has 12 amino acids. V lost 7 bases, J lost 6 bases, and 9 bases lay in between. The CDR3 region is CASNGQSGELFF. As DNA, the CDR3 is TGTGCCAGCAATGGACAGTCCGGGGAGCTGTTTTTT.

The chain couples TRBV2 to TRBJ1-5; D not certain. The length of the CDR3 is 14 residues. V was shortened by 5 bases and J by 0 bases, with 8 bases between the two germline ends. CDR1 SNHLY and CDR2 FYNNEI come from the germline V gene. CDR3 amino acids: CASSRHISNQPQHF. The CDR3, as DNA: TGTGCCAGCAGTAGACACATTAGCAATCAGCCCCAGCATTTT. The entire variable domain, with the rest obtained from reference TRBV2 and TRBJ1-5, is as follows: EPEVTQTPSHQVTQMGQEVILRCVPISNHLYFYWYRQILGQKVEFLVSFYNNEISEKSEIFDDQFSVERPDGSNFTLKIRSTKLEDSAMYFCASSRHISNQPQHFGDGTRLSIL.

The chain uses TRBV11-2 and TRBJ2-1; TRBD2 matches 13 bases. Trimming removed 1 base from V and 5 bases from J; junction bases left unmatched: 2. CDR1 and CDR2 (germline): SGHAT, FQNNGV. The CDR3 sequence is 16 residues long. The CDR3 spells CASSLGTSGRNNEQFF. For the CDR3, the DNA is TGTGCCAGCAGCTTAGGGACTAGCGGGAGAAACAATGAGCAGTTCTTC.

For this clone: The missing conserved phenylalanine or tryptophan at the end of this CDR3 makes a read error likely. The DNA is left out, because the CDR3 cannot be placed on it with certainty; the CDR3 is given as TCRdb lists it. The chain recombines TRBV10-1 with TRBJ1-6; TRBD1 is the table's D call, not checked against the DNA. The CDR3 is 8 amino acids in total, end residues counted. CDR1 and CDR2 from the germline V gene are WNHNN and SYGVQD (reference sequence). Here the CDR3 reads CASIARQA.